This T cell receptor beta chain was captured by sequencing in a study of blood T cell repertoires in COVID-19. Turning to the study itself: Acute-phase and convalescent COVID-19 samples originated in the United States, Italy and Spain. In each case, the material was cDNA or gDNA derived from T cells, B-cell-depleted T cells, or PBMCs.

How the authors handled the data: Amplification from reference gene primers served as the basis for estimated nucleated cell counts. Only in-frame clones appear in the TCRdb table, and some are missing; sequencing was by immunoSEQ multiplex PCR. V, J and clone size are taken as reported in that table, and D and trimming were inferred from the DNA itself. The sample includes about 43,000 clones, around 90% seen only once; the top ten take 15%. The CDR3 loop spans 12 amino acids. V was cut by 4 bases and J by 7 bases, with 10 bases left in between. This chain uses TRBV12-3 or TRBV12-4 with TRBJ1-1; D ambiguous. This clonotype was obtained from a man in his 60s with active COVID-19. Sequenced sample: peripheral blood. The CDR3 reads CASSSSLGEAFF. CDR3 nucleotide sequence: TGTGCCAGCAGTTCCAGTCTAGGTGAAGCTTTCTTT.